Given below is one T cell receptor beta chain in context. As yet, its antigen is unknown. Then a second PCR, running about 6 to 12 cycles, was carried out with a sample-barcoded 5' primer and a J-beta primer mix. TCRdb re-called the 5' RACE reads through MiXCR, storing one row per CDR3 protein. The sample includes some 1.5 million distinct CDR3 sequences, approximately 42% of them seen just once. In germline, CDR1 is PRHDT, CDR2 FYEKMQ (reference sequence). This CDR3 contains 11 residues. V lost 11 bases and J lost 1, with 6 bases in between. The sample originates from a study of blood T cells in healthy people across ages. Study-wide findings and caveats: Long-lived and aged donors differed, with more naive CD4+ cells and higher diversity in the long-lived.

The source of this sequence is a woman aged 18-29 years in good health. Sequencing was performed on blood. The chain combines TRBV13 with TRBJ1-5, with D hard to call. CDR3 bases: TGTGCCGGGCACAGCAATCAGCCCCAGCATTTT. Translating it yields CAGHSNQPQHF. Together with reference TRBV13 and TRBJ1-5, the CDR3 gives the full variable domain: AAGVIQSPRHLIKEKRETATLKCYPIPRHDTVYWYQQGPGQDPQFLISFYEKMQSDKGSIPDRFSAQQFSDYHSELNMSSLELGDSALYFCAGHSNQPQHFGDGTRLSIL.